The clone carrying this TCR beta chain was seen a few times. What it binds is not known. The sample is drawn from a study of T-cell memory formation after mild COVID-19. Overall study context: TCR clusters were largely donor specific. General study findings and limits: Detection of some responders pre-infection suggested pre-existing cross-reactive memory T cells participated. Among clones contracting day 15 to 85, CD4/CD8 was balanced, whereas later expanders leaned CD4+.

Trimming removed 5 bases at V and 8 bases at J, with 12 bases between. Germline CDR1 SGHTA, CDR2 FQGNSA. CDR3 size: 12 residues. TCR alpha and TCR beta cDNA libraries carrying sample barcodes and UMIs were produced by 5'RACE using constant-segment primers. TCRdb analysed the 5' RACE reads with MiXCR anew, one entry per CDR3 protein. This table holds roughly 200,000 distinct CDR3 sequences, around 9.1% found once. Sequencing was performed on PBMCs or a T cell subset sorted from them (not recorded which). This sequence was found in a man aged 18 to 30 who had mild COVID-19 (a few samples of this study predate the infection). Cell type and time point are not known. The rearrangement joins TRBV7-2 to TRBJ1-2; D remains unclear. CDR3 region: CASSPGYLGYTF. The CDR3 nucleotides read TGTGCCAGCAGCCCTGGTTATCTGGGCTACACCTTC.